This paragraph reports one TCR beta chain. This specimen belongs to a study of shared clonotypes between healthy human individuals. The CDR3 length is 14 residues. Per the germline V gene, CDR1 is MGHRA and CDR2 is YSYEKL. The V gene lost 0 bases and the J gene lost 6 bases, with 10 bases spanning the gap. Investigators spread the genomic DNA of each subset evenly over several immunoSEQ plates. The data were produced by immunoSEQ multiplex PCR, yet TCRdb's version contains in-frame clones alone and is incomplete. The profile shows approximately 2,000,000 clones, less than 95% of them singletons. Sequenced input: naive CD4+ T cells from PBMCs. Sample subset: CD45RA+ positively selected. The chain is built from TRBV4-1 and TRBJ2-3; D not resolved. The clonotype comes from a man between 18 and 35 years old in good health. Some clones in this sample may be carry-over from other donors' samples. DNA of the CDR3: TGCGCCAGCAGCCAAGATACCGGACGGGATACGCAGTATTTT. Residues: CASSQDTGRDTQYF.